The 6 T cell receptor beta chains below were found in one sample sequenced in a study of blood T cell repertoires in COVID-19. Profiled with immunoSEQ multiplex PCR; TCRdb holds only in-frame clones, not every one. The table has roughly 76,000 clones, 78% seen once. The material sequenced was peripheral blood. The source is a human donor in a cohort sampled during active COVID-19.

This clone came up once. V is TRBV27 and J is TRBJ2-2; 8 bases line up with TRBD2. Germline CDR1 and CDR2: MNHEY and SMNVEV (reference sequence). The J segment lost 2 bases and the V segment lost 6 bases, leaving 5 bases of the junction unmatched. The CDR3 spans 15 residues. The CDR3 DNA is TGTGCCAGCAGCCCCCGGGGGGGAAACACCGGGGAGCTGTTTTTT. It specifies CASSPRGGNTGELFF.

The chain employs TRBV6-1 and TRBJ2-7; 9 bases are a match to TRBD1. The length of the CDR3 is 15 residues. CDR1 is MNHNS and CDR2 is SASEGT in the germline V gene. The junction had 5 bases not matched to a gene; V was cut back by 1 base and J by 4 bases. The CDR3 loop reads CASSEGWTGVYEQYF. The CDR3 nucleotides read TGTGCCAGCAGTGAAGGTTGGACAGGGGTATACGAGCAGTACTTC.

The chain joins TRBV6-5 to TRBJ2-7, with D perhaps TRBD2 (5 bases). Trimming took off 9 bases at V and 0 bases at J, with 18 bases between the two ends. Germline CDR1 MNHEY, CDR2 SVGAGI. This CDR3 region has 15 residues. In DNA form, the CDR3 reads TGTGCCAGAATCCCATCCACTAGTTTCTCCTACGAGCAGTACTTC. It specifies CARIPSTSFSYEQYF.

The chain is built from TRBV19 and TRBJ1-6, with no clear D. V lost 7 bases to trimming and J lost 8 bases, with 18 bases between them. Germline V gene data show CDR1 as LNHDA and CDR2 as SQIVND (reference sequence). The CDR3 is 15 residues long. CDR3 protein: CASKELEVTHSPLHF. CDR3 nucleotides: TGTGCCAGTAAGGAGTTGGAGGTCACGCATTCACCCCTCCACTTT.

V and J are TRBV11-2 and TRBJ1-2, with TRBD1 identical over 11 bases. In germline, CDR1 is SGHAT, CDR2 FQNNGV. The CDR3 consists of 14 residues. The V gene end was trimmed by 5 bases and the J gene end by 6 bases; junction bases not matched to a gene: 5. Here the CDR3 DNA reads TGTGCCAGCAGCCACGGACAGGGGGCCGATGGCTACACCTTC. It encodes CASSHGQGADGYTF. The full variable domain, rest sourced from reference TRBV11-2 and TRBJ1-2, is EAGVAQSPRYKIIEKRQSVAFWCNPISGHATLYWYQQILGQGPKLLIQFQNNGVVDDSQLPKDRFSAERLKGVDSTLKIQPAKLEDSAVYLCASSHGQGADGYTFGSGTRLTVV.

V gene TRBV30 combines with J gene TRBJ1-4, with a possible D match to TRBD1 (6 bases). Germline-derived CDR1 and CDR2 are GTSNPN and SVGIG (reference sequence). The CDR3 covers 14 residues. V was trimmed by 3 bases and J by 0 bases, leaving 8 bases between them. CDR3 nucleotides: TGTGCCTGGAGACAGGGCGCAACTAATGAAAAACTGTTTTTT. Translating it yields CAWRQGATNEKLFF.